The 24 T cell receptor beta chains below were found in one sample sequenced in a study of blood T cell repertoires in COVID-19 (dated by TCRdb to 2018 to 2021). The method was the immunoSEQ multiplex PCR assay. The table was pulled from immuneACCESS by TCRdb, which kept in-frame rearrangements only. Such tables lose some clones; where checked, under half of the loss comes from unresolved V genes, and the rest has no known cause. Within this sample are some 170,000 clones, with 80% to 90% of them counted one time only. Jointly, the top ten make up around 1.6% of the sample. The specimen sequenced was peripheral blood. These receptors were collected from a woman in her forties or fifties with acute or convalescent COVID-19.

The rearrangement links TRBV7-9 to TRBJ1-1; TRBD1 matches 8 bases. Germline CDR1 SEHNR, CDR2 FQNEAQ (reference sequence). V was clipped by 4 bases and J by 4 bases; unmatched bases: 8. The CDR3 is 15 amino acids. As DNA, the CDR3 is TGTGCCAGCAGCTCGACAGGGGCGGTGGGCACTGAAGCTTTCTTT. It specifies CASSSTGAVGTEAFF.

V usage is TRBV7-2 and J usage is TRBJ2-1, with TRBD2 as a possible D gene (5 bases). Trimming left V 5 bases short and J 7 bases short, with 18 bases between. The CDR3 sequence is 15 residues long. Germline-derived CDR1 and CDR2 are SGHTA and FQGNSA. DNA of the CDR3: TGTGCCAGCAGCCCAGAGGTCCTCCCGGGGAATGAGCAGTTCTTC. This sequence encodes CASSPEVLPGNEQFF.

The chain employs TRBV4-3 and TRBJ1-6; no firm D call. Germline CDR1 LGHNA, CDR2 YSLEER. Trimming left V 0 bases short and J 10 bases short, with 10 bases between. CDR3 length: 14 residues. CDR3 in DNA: TGCGCCAGCAGCCAAGATCCAGTACCGTCACCCCTCCACTTT. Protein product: CASSQDPVPSPLHF.

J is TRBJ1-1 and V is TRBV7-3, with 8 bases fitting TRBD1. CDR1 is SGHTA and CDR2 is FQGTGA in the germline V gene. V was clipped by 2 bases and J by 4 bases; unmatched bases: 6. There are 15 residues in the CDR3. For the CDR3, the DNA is TGTGCCAGCAGCTTAGGGGCAGGGGGCCCCACTGAAGCTTTCTTT. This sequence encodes CASSLGAGGPTEAFF.

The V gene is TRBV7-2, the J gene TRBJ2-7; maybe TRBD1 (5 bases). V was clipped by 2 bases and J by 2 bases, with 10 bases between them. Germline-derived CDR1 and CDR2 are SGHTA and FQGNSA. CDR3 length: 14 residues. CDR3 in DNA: TGTGCCAGCAGCTTAAAGGGCAGGGCCTACGAGCAGTACTTC. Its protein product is CASSLKGRAYEQYF.

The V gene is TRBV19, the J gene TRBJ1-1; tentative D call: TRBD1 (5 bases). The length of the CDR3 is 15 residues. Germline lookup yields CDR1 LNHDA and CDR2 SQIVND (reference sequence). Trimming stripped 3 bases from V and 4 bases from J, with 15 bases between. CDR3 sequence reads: CASSMWGVIGTEAFF. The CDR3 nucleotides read TGTGCCAGTAGTATGTGGGGGGTAATCGGCACTGAAGCTTTCTTT.

CDR3 coding DNA: TGTGCCAGCAGCTTCCCCCAGCGGGGGGTCTACACCGGGGAGCTGTTTTTT. It codes for CASSFPQRGVYTGELFF. The rearrangement uses TRBV7-2 and TRBJ2-2; TRBD2 matches at 9 bases. This CDR3 spans 17 amino acids. Trimming took 3 bases from V and 3 from J; bases not matched to a gene: 8. The germline gives CDR1 SGHTA, CDR2 FQGNSA.

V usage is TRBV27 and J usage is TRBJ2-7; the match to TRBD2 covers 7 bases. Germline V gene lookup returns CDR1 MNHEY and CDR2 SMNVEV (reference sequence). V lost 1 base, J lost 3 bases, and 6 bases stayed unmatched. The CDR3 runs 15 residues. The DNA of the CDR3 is TGTGCCAGCAGTTTATGGGGCCGGGAGGACTACGAGCAGTACTTC. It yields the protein CASSLWGREDYEQYF.

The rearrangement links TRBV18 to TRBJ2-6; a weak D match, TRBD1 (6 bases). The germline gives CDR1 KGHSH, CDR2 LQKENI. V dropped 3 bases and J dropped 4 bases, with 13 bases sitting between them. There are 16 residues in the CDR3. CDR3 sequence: CASSPLQGAGANVLTF. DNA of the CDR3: TGTGCCAGCTCACCTCTACAGGGCGCAGGGGCCAACGTCCTGACTTTC.

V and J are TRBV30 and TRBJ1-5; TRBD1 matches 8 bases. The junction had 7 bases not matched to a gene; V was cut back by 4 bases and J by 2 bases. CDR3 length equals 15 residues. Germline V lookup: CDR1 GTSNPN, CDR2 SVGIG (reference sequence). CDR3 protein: CAWTKGQVGNQPQHF. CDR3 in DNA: TGTGCCTGGACCAAGGGACAGGTAGGCAATCAGCCCCAGCATTTT.

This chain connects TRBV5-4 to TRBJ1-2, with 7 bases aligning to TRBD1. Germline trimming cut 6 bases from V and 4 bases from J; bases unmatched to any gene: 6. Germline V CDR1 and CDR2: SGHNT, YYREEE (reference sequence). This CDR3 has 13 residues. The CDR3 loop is CASKIDRVYGYTF. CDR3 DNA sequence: TGTGCCAGCAAAATAGACAGGGTCTATGGCTACACCTTC.

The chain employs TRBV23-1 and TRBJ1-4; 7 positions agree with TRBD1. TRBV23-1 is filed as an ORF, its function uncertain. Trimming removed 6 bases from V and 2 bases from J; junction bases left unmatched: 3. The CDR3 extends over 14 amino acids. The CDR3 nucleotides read TGCGCCAGCAGGCTGACAGGGACTAATGAAAAACTGTTTTTT. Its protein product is CASRLTGTNEKLFF.

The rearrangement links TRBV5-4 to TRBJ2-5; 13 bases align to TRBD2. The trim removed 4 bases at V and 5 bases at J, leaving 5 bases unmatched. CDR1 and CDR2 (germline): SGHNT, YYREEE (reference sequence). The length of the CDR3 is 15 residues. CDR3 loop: CASSGTSGGVETQYF. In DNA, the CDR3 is TGTGCCAGCAGCGGCACTAGCGGGGGGGTGGAGACCCAGTACTTC. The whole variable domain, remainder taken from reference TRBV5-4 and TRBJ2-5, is ETGVTQSPTHLIKTRGQQVTLRCSSQSGHNTVSWYQQALGQGPQFIFQYYREEENGRGNFPPRFSGLQFPNYSSELNVNALELDDSALYLCASSGTSGGVETQYFGPGTRLLVL.

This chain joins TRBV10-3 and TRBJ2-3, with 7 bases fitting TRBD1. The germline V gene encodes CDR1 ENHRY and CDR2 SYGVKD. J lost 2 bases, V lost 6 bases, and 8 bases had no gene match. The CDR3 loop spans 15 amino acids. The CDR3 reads CAIRSRDRVTDTQYF. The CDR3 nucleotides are TGTGCCATCAGAAGTCGGGACAGAGTCACAGATACGCAGTATTTT.

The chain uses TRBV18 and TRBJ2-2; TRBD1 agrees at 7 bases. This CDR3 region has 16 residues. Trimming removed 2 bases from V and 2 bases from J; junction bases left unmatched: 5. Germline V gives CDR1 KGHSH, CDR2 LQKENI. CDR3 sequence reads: CASSPTGTANTGELFF. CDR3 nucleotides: TGTGCCAGCTCACCAACCGGGACAGCAAACACCGGGGAGCTGTTTTTT.

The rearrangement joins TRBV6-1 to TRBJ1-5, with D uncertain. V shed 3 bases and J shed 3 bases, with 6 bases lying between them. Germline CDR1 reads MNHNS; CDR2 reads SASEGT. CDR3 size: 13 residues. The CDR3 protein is CASSDNYNQPQHF. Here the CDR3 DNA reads TGTGCCAGCAGTGATAATTACAATCAGCCCCAGCATTTT.

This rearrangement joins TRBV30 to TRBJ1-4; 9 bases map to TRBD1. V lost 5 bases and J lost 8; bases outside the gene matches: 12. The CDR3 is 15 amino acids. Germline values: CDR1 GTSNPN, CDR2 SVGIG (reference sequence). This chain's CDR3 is CAWGSGTGRREKLFF. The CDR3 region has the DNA TGTGCCTGGGGATCCGGGACAGGGAGAAGGGAAAAACTGTTTTTT. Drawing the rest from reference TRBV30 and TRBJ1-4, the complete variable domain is SQTIHQWPATLVQPVGSPLSLECTVEGTSNPNLYWYRQAAGRGLQLLFYSVGIGQISSEVPQNLSASRPQDRQFILSSKKLLLSDSGFYLCAWGSGTGRREKLFFGSGTQLSVL.

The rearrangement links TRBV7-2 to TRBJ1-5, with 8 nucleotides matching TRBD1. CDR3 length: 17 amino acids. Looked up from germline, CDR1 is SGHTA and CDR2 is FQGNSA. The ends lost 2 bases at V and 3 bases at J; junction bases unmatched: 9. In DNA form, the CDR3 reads TGTGCCAGCAGCTTATTTTTACCAGGGGGCATCAATCAGCCCCAGCATTTT. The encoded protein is CASSLFLPGGINQPQHF.

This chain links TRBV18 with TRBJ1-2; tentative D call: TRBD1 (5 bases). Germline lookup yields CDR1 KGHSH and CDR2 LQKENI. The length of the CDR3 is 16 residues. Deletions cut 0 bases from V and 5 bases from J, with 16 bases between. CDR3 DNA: TGTGCCAGCTCACCACCGGATTGGGGCGACTCTTATGGCTACACCTTC. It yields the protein CASSPPDWGDSYGYTF.

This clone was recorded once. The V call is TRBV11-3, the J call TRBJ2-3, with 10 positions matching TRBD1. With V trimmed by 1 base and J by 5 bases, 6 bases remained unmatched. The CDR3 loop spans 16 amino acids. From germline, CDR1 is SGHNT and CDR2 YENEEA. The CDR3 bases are TGTGCCAGCAGCTTAGGGGGACAGGGGAAGGGAGATACGCAGTATTTT. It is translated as CASSLGGQGKGDTQYF.

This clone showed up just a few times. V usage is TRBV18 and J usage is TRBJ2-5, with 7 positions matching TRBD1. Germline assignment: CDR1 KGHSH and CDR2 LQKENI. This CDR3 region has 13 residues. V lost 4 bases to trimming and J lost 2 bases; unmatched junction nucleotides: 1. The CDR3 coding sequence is TGTGCCAGCTCACGGGGACAGCAAGAGACCCAGTACTTC. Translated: CASSRGQQETQYF.

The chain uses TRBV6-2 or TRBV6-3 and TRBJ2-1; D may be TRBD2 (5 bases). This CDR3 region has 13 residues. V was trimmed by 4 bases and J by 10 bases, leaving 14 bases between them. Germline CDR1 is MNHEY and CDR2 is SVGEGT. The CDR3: CASSSSPLREQFF. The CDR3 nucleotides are TGTGCCAGCAGTTCTAGCCCTCTCAGAGAGCAGTTCTTC.

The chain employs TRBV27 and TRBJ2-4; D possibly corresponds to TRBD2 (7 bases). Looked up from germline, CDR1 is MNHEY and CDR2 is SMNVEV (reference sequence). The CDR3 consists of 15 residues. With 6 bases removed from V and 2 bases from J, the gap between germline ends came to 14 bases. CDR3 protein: CASSDGGRPKNIQYF. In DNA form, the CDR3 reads TGTGCCAGCAGCGACGGGGGGCGACCCAAAAACATTCAGTACTTC.

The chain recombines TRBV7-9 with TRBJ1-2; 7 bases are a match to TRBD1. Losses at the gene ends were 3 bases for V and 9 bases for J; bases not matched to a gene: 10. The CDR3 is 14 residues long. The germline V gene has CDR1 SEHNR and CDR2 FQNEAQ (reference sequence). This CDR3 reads CASSLGTAVVSYTF. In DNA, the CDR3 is TGTGCCAGCAGCTTGGGGACAGCCGTGGTGAGCTACACCTTC.